The 20 T cell receptor beta chains below all came from one sample that was sequenced in a study of early T cells in non-severe SARS-CoV-2 infection. TCRdb independently ran MiXCR on the 5' RACE reads; one entry per CDR3 protein. In the table there are around 52,000 distinct CDR3 sequences, roughly 12% of which are singletons. The specimen was whole blood. The receptors were sampled from an adult who was a healthcare worker with PCR-confirmed SARS-CoV-2 infection or an uninfected control (not recorded which).

This clonotype was seen only a few times. V usage is TRBV5-1 and J usage is TRBJ2-3; TRBD2 matches at 7 bases. V shed 4 bases and J 6 bases; nucleotides not matched to a gene: 2. Germline V gene lookup returns CDR1 SGHRS and CDR2 YFSETQ. The CDR3 has 12 amino acids. CDR3: CASSRGEDTQYF. The CDR3 nucleotides are TGCGCCAGCAGCCGGGGGGAGGATACGCAGTATTTT. Combining the CDR3 with reference TRBV5-1 and TRBJ2-3 gives the whole variable domain KAGVTQTPRYLIKTRGQQVTLSCSPISGHRSVSWYQQTPGQGLQFLFEYFSETQRNKGNFPGRFSGRQFSNSRSEMNVSTLELGDSALYLCASSRGEDTQYFGPGTRLTVL.

This clonotype was detected many times. The chain recombines TRBV4-1 with TRBJ1-5; TRBD1 is a possible D gene (5 bases). V lost 1 base, J lost 7 bases, and 14 bases lay in between. Germline values: CDR1 MGHRA, CDR2 YSYEKL. CDR3 size: 15 residues. This chain's CDR3 is CASSQGSIGEQPQHF. CDR3 in DNA: TGCGCCAGCAGCCAAGGAAGTATAGGGGAACAGCCCCAGCATTTT.

This clonotype was seen a handful of times. The rearrangement joins TRBV29-1 to TRBJ2-5, with D possibly matching TRBD1 (6 bases). The V end lost 8 bases, the J end lost 4 bases, and 14 bases lay between the germline ends. Germline CDR1 and CDR2: SQVTM and ANQGSEA. There are 12 residues in the CDR3. This chain's CDR3 is CSSRTASETQYF. CDR3 coding DNA: TGCAGCTCACGGACAGCTTCAGAGACCCAGTACTTC.

This clonotype was counted ten times or more. This chain joins TRBV5-1 and TRBJ2-7, with TRBD1 matching 8 bases. CDR3 length: 18 residues. V was clipped by 0 bases and J by 5 bases; unmatched bases: 16. The V gene's germline CDR1 is SGHRS and CDR2 YFSETQ. CDR3 coding DNA: TGCGCCAGCAGCTTGGATCGGACGATAGGACAGGGTAACAACGAGCAGTACTTC. Translated: CASSLDRTIGQGNNEQYF. The full variable domain, completed using reference TRBV5-1 and TRBJ2-7, is KAGVTQTPRYLIKTRGQQVTLSCSPISGHRSVSWYQQTPGQGLQFLFEYFSETQRNKGNFPGRFSGRQFSNSRSEMNVSTLELGDSALYLCASSLDRTIGQGNNEQYFGPGTRLTVT.

This clonotype was detected many times. The DNA of the CDR3 is TGTGCCAGCAGCACCACAGGGGGCGCGGAAGCTTTCTTT. Translation gives CASSTTGGAEAFF. The chain uses TRBV7-9 and TRBJ1-1, with 9 bases fitting TRBD1. Unmatched junction bases numbered 6, after V lost 5 bases and J lost 8 bases. The CDR3 totals 13 residues. Germline V CDR1 and CDR2: SEHNR, FQNEAQ (reference sequence). Full variable domain (rest looked up from reference TRBV7-9 and TRBJ1-1): DTGVSQNPRHKITKRGQNVTFRCDPISEHNRLYWYRQTLGQGPEFLTYFQNEAQLEKSRLLSDRFSAERPKGSFSTLEIQRTEQGDSAMYLCASSTTGGAEAFFGQGTRLTVV.

As to this clonotype: This may stem from a read error, because a much larger clone lies one nucleotide away. The rearrangement links TRBV24-1 to TRBJ2-3; TRBD1 aligns across 11 bases. The CDR3 totals 15 residues. Germline lookup yields CDR1 KGHDR and CDR2 SFDVKD. Unmatched junction bases numbered 7, after V lost 6 bases and J lost 6 bases. The CDR3 reads CATSHLDRGRDTQYF. CDR3 nucleotide sequence: TGTGCCACCAGTCACCTGGACAGGGGGCGTGATACGCAGTATTTT.

This clonotype was recorded at least ten times. This chain uses TRBV27 with TRBJ1-4; D perhaps matches TRBD1 (6 bases). The V end lost 6 bases, the J end lost 4 bases, and 21 bases lay between the germline ends. Germline V gene data show CDR1 as MNHEY and CDR2 as SMNVEV (reference sequence). The CDR3 has 17 residues. The CDR3 DNA sequence: TGTGCCAGCAGCCCAGCTAGGGGGAGGCCACATAATGAAAAACTGTTTTTT. It encodes CASSPARGRPHNEKLFF.

This chain joins TRBV2 and TRBJ2-4; tentatively, D is TRBD1 (5 bases). Trimming left V 2 bases short and J 11 bases short, with 13 bases between. From germline, CDR1 is SNHLY and CDR2 FYNNEI. This CDR3 region has 13 residues. This chain's CDR3 is CASSESPTVFQYF. CDR3 bases: TGTGCCAGCAGTGAATCGCCGACAGTCTTTCAGTACTTC.

Ten or more counts support this clonotype. This chain uses TRBV5-4 with TRBJ2-2; no clear D. Per the germline V gene, CDR1 is SGHNT and CDR2 is YYREEE (reference sequence). This CDR3 comprises 13 residues. Deletions cut 2 bases from V and 4 bases from J, with 6 bases between. The CDR3 sequence: CASSFRPTGELFF. CDR3 DNA sequence: TGTGCCAGCAGCTTCAGACCCACCGGGGAGCTGTTTTTT.

This clonotype was seen many times. The V and J genes are TRBV18 and TRBJ2-5, with 9 bases that match TRBD1. This CDR3 is 16 amino acids long. J gave up 4 bases and V 2 bases, and 8 bases lay outside the gene matches. Germline loops: CDR1 KGHSH, CDR2 LQKENI. The CDR3 spells CASSPIRDRAGETQYF. DNA of the CDR3: TGTGCCAGCTCACCAATCCGGGACAGGGCAGGAGAGACCCAGTACTTC.

This clonotype appeared many times. The rearrangement joins TRBV20-1 to TRBJ2-5; D gene ambiguous. The V end was cut by 1 base, the J end by 3 bases, with 6 bases between. Germline-derived CDR1 and CDR2 are DFQATT and SNEGSKA (reference sequence). There are 12 residues in the CDR3. The CDR3 coding sequence is TGCAGTGCTAGAGCGTGGGAAGAGACCCAGTACTTC. Translation: CSARAWEETQYF.

Many counts were recorded for this clonotype. J is TRBJ2-7 and V is TRBV5-1, with D perhaps being TRBD1 or TRBD2 (6 bases each). Germline CDR1 and CDR2: SGHRS and YFSETQ. The ends were cut back, 1 base at V and 0 bases at J, with 14 bases in the middle. This CDR3 has 16 amino acids. The CDR3 DNA reads TGCGCCAGCAGCTTGAGGGGGGCGCAGGGCTCCTACGAGCAGTACTTC. Residues: CASSLRGAQGSYEQYF.

Note on this clonotype: With a much larger clone just one base away, this may be a read error. The chain carries TRBV30 and TRBJ2-7; TRBD2 matches 8 bases. Per the germline V gene, CDR1 is GTSNPN and CDR2 is SVGIG (reference sequence). V was clipped by 0 bases and J by 6 bases; unmatched bases: 10. The CDR3 covers 15 residues. The CDR3 nucleotides are TGTGCCTGGAGTGTATATCCGGGAGGGCAGTCCGAGCAGTACTTC. Translated: CAWSVYPGGQSEQYF.

The rearrangement joins TRBV5-6 to TRBJ2-7; maybe TRBD1 (6 bases). Trimming took off 0 bases at V and 5 bases at J, with 9 bases between the two ends. This CDR3 has 13 residues. CDR1 and CDR2 (germline): SGHDT, YYEEEE. The chain's CDR3 is CASSLEGVNEQYF. The CDR3 nucleotides are TGTGCCAGCAGCTTGGAGGGGGTGAACGAGCAGTACTTC. Based on the CDR3 plus reference TRBV5-6 and TRBJ2-7, the full variable domain is DAGVTQSPTHLIKTRGQQVTLRCSPKSGHDTVSWYQQALGQGPQFIFQYYEEEERQRGNFPDRFSGHQFPNYSSELNVNALLLGDSALYLCASSLEGVNEQYFGPGTRLTVT.

The CDR3 is CASSARRQGTDTQYF. The CDR3 DNA sequence: TGTGCCAGTAGTGCCCGGAGACAGGGGACAGATACGCAGTATTTT. The chain joins TRBV19 to TRBJ2-3, with 8 bases that match TRBD1. The germline CDR1 and CDR2 sequences are LNHDA and SQIVND (reference sequence). The CDR3 loop spans 15 amino acids. V lost 5 bases to trimming and J lost 3 bases; unmatched junction nucleotides: 7.

In its sample, this clonotype was seen many times. The V gene is TRBV7-9, the J gene TRBJ2-1; D might be TRBD2 (6 bases). Per germline, CDR1 SEHNR and CDR2 FQNEAQ (reference sequence). V was pared by 5 bases and J by 9 bases, with 23 bases between. This CDR3 has 16 amino acids. The CDR3: CASSRTVAVPGSEQFF. CDR3 nucleotide sequence: TGTGCCAGCAGCCGAACCGTAGCGGTGCCGGGTAGTGAGCAGTTCTTC.

There are many counts of this clonotype. The chain employs TRBV12-3 or TRBV12-4 and TRBJ1-1; 7 bases align to TRBD1. V dropped 6 bases and J dropped 0; count of bases not matched to a gene: 4. This CDR3 spans 14 amino acids. CDR3 sequence (DNA): TGTGCCAGCAGGCCGGGACAGCTGAACACTGAAGCTTTCTTT. Protein product: CASRPGQLNTEAFF.

This clonotype has more than one count but fewer than ten. Here the CDR3 DNA reads TGTGCCAGTAGCGCGGGACAGGGAGGCACCTACGAGCAGTACTTC. Translating gives CASSAGQGGTYEQYF. This rearrangement joins TRBV19 to TRBJ2-7, with TRBD1 matching 9 bases. Unmatched junction bases numbered 8, after V lost 6 bases and J lost 2 bases. The V gene's germline CDR1 is LNHDA and CDR2 SQIVND (reference sequence). CDR3 length: 15 amino acids.

This clonotype has a count of ten or more. J is TRBJ2-3 and V is TRBV11-2; 12 positions match TRBD2. V lost 7 bases and J lost 0; bases outside the gene matches: 5. Germline assignment: CDR1 SGHAT and CDR2 FQNNGV. The CDR3 covers 16 residues. The CDR3 region is CASKTSGGSSTDTQYF. In DNA, the CDR3 is TGTGCCAGCAAGACTAGCGGGGGATCTAGCACAGATACGCAGTATTTT.

The chain carries TRBV28 and TRBJ1-1; D ambiguous. Germline V CDR1 and CDR2: MDHEN, SYDVKM. The CDR3 length is 14 residues. The V and J ends lost 5 bases and 1 base respectively, with 11 bases between them. The CDR3 is CASSLPNTNTEAFF. The CDR3, as DNA: TGTGCCAGCAGTCTCCCCAACACGAACACTGAAGCTTTCTTT.